This T cell receptor (beta chain) was identified in a study of T cell responses to AZD1222 COVID-19 vaccine. Study at large: Second-dose recipients at about 4 or about 12 weeks were treated as one pooled group. The study's findings and limits: Vaccination with two AZD1222 doses was followed by a rise in Spike-specific TCR breadth and depth.

TCRdb's copy holds only in-frame clones and misses some; the assay was immunoSEQ multiplex PCR. The top ten hold under 7% of the sample, which has about 85,000 clones, approximately 88% seen once. The table lists this clone with a count of one. Its antigen is currently unknown. The CDR3 has 13 amino acids. Trimming pared 2 bases from V and 1 base from J, leaving 6 bases between. CDR1 and CDR2 from the germline V gene are LNHDA and SQIVND (reference sequence). This specimen consisted of peripheral blood, obtained on day 0 of AZD1222 vaccination. The origin of this receptor is an adult in good health. This rearrangement joins TRBV19 to TRBJ2-7; tentatively, D is TRBD2 (5 bases). CDR3 in amino acids: CASSIRESYEQYF. The CDR3 DNA reads TGTGCCAGTAGTATACGGGAATCCTACGAGCAGTACTTC.